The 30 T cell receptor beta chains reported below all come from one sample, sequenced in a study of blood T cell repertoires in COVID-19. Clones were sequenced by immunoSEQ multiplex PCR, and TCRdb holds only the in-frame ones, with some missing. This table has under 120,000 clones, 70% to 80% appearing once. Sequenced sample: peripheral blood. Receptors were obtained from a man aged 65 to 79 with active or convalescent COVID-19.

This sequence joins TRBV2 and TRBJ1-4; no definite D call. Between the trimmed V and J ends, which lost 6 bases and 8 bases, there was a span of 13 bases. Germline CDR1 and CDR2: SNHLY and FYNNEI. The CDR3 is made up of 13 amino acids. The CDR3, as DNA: TGTGCCAGCAGACTCTTAGAGTCGGAAAAACTGTTTTTT. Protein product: CASRLLESEKLFF.

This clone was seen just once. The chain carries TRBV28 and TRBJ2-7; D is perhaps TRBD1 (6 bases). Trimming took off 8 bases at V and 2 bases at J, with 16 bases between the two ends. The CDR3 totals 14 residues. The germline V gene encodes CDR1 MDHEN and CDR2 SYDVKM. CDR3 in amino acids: CASGGRQAPYEQYF. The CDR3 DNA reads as TGTGCCAGCGGTGGGAGACAGGCCCCCTACGAGCAGTACTTC.

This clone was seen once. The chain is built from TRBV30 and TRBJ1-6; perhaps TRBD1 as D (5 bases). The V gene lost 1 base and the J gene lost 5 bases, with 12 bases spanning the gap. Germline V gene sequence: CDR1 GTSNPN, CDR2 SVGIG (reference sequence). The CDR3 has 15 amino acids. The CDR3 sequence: CAWSAQGTDNSPLHF. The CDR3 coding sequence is TGTGCCTGGAGTGCTCAGGGAACCGATAATTCACCCCTCCACTTT.

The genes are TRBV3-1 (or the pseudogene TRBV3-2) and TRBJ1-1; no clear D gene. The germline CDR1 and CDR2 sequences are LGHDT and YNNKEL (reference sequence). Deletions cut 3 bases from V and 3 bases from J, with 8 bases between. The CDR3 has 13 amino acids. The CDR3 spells CASSQRWDTEAFF. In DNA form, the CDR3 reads TGTGCCAGCAGCCAGCGGTGGGACACTGAAGCTTTCTTT.

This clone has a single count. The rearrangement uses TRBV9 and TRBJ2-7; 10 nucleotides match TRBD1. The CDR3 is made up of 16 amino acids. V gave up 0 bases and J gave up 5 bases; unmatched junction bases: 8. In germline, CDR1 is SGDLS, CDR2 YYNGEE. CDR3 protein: CASSVGFRQGADEQYF. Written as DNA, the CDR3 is TGTGCCAGCAGCGTAGGATTTCGACAGGGGGCTGACGAGCAGTACTTC.

In nucleotides, the CDR3 is TGTGCCAGCAGCTTCCTAGCGGGAGAAGGCTACAATGAGCAGTTCTTC. This gives the protein CASSFLAGEGYNEQFF. The chain has TRBV5-8 and TRBJ2-1; 10 positions agree with TRBD2. CDR1 is SGHTS and CDR2 is YDEGEE in the germline V gene. The V segment lost 2 bases and the J segment 3 bases; nucleotides outside the gene matches: 5. This CDR3 spans 16 amino acids.

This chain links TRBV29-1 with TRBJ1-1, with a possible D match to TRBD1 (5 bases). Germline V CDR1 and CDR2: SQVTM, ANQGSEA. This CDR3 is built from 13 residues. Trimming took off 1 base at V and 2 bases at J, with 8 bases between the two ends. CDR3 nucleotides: TGCAGCGTTGAAGTAGGGGCCAACACTGAAGCTTTCTTT. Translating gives CSVEVGANTEAFF. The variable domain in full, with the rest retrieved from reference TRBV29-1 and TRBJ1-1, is SAVISQKPSRDICQRGTSLTIQCQVDSQVTMMFWYRQQPGQSLTLIATANQGSEATYESGFVIDKFPISRPNLTFSTLTVSNMSPEDSSIYLCSVEVGANTEAFFGQGTRLTVV.

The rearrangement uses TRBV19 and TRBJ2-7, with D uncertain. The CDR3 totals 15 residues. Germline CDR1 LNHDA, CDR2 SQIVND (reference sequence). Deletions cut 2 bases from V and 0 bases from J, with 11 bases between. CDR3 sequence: CASSISSVPSYEQYF. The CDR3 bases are TGTGCCAGTAGTATAAGCAGCGTACCCTCCTACGAGCAGTACTTC.

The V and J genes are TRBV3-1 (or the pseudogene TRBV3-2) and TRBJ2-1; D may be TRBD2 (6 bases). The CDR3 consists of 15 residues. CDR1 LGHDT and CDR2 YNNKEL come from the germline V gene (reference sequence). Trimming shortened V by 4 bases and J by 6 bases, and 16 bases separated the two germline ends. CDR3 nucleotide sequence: TGTGCCAGCAGCCTATCTAGCGTTTCGAGCAATGAGCAGTTCTTC. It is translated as CASSLSSVSSNEQFF.

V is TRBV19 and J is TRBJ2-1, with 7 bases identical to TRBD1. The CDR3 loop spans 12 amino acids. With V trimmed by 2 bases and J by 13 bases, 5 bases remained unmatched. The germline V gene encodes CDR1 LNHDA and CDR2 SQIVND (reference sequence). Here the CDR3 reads CASSIRDSGQFF. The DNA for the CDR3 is TGTGCCAGTAGTATAAGGGACAGCGGACAGTTCTTC. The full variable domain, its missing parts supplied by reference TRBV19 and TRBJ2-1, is DGGITQSPKYLFRKEGQNVTLSCEQNLNHDAMYWYRQDPGQGLRLIYYSQIVNDFQKGDIAEGYSVSREKKESFPLTVTSAQKNPTAFYLCASSIRDSGQFFGPGTRLTVL.

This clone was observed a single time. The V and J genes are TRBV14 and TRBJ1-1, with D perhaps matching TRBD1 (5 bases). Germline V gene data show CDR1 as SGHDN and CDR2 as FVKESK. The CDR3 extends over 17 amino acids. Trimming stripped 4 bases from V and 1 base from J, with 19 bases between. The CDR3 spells CASSPRTGRRENTEAFF. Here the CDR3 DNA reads TGTGCCAGCAGCCCGAGGACGGGACGGAGGGAGAACACTGAAGCTTTCTTT.

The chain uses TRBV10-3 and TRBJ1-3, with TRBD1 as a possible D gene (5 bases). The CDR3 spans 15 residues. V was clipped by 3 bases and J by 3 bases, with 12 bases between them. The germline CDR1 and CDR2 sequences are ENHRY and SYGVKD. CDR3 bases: TGTGCCATCAGTGAATTTGACAGTTTTGGAAACACCATATATTTT. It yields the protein CAISEFDSFGNTIYF.

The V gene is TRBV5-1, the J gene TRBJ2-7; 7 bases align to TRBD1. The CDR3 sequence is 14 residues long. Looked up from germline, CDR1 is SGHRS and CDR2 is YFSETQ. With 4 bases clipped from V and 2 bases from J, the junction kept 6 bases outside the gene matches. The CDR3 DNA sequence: TGCGCCAGCAGCGCCTACAGGGGTACCTACGAGCAGTACTTC. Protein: CASSAYRGTYEQYF.

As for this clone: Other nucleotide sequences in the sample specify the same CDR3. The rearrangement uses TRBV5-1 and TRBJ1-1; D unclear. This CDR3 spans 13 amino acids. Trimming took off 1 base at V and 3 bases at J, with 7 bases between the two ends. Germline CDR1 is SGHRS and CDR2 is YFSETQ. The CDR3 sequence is CASSLKLDTEAFF. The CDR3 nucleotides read TGCGCCAGCAGCTTGAAGTTAGACACTGAAGCTTTCTTT.

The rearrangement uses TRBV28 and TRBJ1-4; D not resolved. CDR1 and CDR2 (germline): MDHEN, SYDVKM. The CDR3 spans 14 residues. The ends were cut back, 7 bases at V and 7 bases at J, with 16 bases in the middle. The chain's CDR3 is CASTPSGGAEKLFF. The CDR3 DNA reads TGTGCCAGCACCCCGTCGGGAGGTGCTGAAAAACTGTTTTTT.

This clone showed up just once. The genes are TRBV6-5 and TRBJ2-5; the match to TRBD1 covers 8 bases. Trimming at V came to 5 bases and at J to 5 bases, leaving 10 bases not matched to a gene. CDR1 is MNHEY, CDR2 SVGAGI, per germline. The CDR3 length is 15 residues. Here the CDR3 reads CASSKWTGLAETQYF. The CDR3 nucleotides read TGTGCCAGCAGTAAATGGACAGGGCTGGCGGAGACCCAGTACTTC.

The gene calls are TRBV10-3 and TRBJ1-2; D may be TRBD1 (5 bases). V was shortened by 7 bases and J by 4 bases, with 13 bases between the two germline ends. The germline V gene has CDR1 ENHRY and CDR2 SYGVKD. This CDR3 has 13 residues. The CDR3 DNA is TGTGCCATCACCTCAGACAGCAGCTATGGCTACACCTTC. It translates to CAITSDSSYGYTF.

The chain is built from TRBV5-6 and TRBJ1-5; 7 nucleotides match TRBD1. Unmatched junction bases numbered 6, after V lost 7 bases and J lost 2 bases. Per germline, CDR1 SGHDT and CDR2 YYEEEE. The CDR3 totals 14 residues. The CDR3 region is CASEDRLGNQPQHF. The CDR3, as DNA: TGTGCCAGCGAGGACAGGTTGGGCAATCAGCCCCAGCATTTT.

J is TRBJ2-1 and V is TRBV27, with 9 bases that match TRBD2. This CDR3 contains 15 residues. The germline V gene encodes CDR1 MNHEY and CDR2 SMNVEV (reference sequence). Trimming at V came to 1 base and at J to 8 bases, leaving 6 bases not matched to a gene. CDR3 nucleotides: TGTGCCAGCAGTTTATTGGTAGCGGGAGCTCATGAGCAGTTCTTC. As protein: CASSLLVAGAHEQFF.

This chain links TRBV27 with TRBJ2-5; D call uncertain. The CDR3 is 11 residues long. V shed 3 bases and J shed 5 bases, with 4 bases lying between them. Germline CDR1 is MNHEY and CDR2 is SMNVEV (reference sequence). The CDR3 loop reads CASSFLETQYF. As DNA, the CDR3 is TGTGCCAGCAGTTTCTTGGAGACCCAGTACTTC.

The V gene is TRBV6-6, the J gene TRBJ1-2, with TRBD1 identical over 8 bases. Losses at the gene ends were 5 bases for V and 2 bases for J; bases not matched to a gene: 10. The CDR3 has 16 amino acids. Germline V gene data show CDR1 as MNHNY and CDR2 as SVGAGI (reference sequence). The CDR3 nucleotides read TGTGCCAGCAGTAACCAACGAGGACAGGGCAACTATGGCTACACCTTC. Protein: CASSNQRGQGNYGYTF.

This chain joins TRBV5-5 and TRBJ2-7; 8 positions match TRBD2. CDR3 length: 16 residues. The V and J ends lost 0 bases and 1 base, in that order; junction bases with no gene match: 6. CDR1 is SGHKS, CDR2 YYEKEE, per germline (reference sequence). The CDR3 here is CASSLDTSGLSYEQYF. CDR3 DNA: TGTGCCAGCAGCTTGGACACTAGCGGACTGTCCTACGAGCAGTACTTC.

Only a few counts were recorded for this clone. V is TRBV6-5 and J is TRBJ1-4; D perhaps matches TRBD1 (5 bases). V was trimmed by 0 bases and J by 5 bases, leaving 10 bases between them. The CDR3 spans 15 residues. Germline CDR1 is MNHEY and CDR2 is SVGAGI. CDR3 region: CASSYSPGLNEKLFF. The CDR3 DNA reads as TGTGCCAGCAGTTACTCTCCAGGGTTGAATGAAAAACTGTTTTTT.

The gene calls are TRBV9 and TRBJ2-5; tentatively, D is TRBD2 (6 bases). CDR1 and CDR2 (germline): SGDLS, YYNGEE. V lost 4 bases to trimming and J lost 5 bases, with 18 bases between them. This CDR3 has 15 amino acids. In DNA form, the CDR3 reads TGTGCCAGCAGCCCACAGACATCCCGGGGGGAGACCCAGTACTTC. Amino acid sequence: CASSPQTSRGETQYF.

The CDR3: CASSLYGTGAPYEQYF. CDR3 DNA: TGTGCCAGCAGTTTATATGGGACAGGGGCGCCCTACGAGCAGTACTTC. V usage is TRBV27 and J usage is TRBJ2-7; TRBD1 matches 10 bases. The J segment lost 2 bases and the V segment lost 1 base, leaving 5 bases of the junction unmatched. CDR1 is MNHEY, CDR2 SMNVEV, per germline (reference sequence). The CDR3 is 16 residues long.

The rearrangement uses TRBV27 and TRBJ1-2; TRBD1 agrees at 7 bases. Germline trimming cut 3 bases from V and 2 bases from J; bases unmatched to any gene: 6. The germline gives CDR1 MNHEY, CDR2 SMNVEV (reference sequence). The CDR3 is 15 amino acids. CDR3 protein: CASSFNAGGNYGYTF. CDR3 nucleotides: TGTGCCAGCAGTTTTAACGCAGGGGGGAACTATGGCTACACCTTC.

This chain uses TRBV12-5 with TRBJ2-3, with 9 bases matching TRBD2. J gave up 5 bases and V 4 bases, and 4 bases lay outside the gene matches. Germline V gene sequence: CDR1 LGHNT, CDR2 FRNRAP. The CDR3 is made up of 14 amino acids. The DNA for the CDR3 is TGTGCTAGTGGTTGGACTAGCGATGAAGATACGCAGTATTTT. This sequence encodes CASGWTSDEDTQYF.

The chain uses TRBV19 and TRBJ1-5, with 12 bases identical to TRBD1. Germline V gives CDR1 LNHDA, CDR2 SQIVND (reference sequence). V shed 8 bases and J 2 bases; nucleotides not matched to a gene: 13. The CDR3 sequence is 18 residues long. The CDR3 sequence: CASSRDRGRRIRNQPQHF. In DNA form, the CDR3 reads TGTGCCAGTTCCCGGGACAGGGGGCGAAGAATTCGCAATCAGCCCCAGCATTTT.

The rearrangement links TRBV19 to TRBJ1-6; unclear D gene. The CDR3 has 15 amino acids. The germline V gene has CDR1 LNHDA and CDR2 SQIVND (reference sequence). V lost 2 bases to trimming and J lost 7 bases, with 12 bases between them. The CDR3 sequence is CASSIFSGRNSPLHF. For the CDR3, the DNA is TGTGCCAGTAGTATATTTAGCGGCAGAAATTCACCCCTCCACTTT. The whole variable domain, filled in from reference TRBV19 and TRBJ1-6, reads DGGITQSPKYLFRKEGQNVTLSCEQNLNHDAMYWYRQDPGQGLRLIYYSQIVNDFQKGDIAEGYSVSREKKESFPLTVTSAQKNPTAFYLCASSIFSGRNSPLHFGNGTRLTVT.

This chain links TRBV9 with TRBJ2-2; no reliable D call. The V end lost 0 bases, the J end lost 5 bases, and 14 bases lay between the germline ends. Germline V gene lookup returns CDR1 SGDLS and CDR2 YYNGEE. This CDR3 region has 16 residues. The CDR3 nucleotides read TGTGCCAGCAGCGTAGTGGAGACGACTTCAACCGGGGAGCTGTTTTTT. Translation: CASSVVETTSTGELFF. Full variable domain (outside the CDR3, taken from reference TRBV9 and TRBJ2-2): DSGVTQTPKHLITATGQRVTLRCSPRSGDLSVYWYQQSLDQGLQFLIQYYNGEERAKGNILERFSAQQFPDLHSELNLSSLELGDSALYFCASSVVETTSTGELFFGEGSRLTVL.